The rows below give T cell receptor beta chains drawn from one sample of a study of T cell responses to AZD1222 COVID-19 vaccine. Method: immunoSEQ multiplex PCR; TCRdb's copy keeps in-frame clones and lacks some. The sample lists about 92,000 clones; roughly 86% were seen once. This sample comprised peripheral blood, obtained on day 0 of AZD1222 vaccination. The receptors shown here come from an adult in good health. Both conserved end residues are part of each CDR3. A D gene is named only where the DNA matches it firmly. A row's size may be missing; if present it is once, few, many or a size class.

D gene,J gene,V gene,clone size,CDR3 DNA,CDR3 protein
-,TRBJ2-2,TRBV25-1,-,TGTGCCAGCAGTGATTGGCGGGACACCGGGGAGCTGTTTTTT,CASSDWRDTGELFF
-,TRBJ2-5,TRBV11-2,-,TGTGCCAGCAGCTCCGGCTGGGAGACCCAGTACTTC,CASSSGWETQYF
TRBD2,TRBJ2-5,TRBV9,-,TGTGCCAGCAGCGCAGGAGCGGGAGTCCAAGAGACCCAGTACTTC,CASSAGAGVQETQYF
-,TRBJ2-7,TRBV28,-,TGTGCCAGCAGCCCTAGGGTGTTGGGGGAGCAGTACTTC,CASSPRVLGEQYF
TRBD2,TRBJ2-1,TRBV28,-,TGTGCCAGCAGTGAGGGACTAGCGCCGGCGGGTGAGCAGTTCTTC,CASSEGLAPAGEQFF
TRBD1,TRBJ2-6,TRBV7-9,-,TGTGCCAGCAGCTTCGACAGGGCCGGGGCCAACGTCCTGACTTTC,CASSFDRAGANVLTF
-,TRBJ2-7,TRBV16,-,TGTGCCAGCAGCTCGGTACCCTACGAGCAGTACTTC,CASSSVPYEQYF
TRBD1,TRBJ2-7,TRBV15,-,TGTGCCACCAGCAGAGTTGGGGGTGTGGGGACAGTCTACGAGCAGTACTTC,CATSRVGGVGTVYEQYF
-,TRBJ2-1,TRBV19,few,TGTGCCAGTAGGGGGACAGGGTGGCGGGAGGGGTTTGATGAGCAGTTCTTC,CASRGTGWREGFDEQFF
TRBD2,TRBJ2-3,TRBV6-1,-,TGTGCCAGCAGTGAAAAGGGAGCGGGAGGAAGAGTTAGCACAGATACGCAGTATTTT,CASSEKGAGGRVSTDTQYF
TRBD1,TRBJ2-1,TRBV5-1,-,TGCGCCAGCAGCTTGGACAGGGGGAGGAACAATGAGCAGTTCTTC,CASSLDRGRNNEQFF
-,TRBJ1-1,TRBV18,-,TGTGCCAGCTCACCATCCTATGCTGGGGCTGAAGCTTTCTTT,CASSPSYAGAEAFF
-,TRBJ1-6,TRBV7-8,-,TGTGCCAGCAGCCTAGGACAGAGCTCCTATAATTCACCCCTCCACTTT,CASSLGQSSYNSPLHF
-,TRBJ1-4,TRBV9,once,TGTGCCAGCAGCGTAGACCCGACCGGGACAAGTAATGAAAAACTGTTTTTT,CASSVDPTGTSNEKLFF
TRBD2,TRBJ2-7,TRBV15,-,TGTGCCACCAGCAGAGCGGGGGGATCCGAGCAGTACTTC,CATSRAGGSEQYF
-,TRBJ2-7,TRBV6-5,-,TGTGCCAGCAGTCGCGGACAGGGAGGGTCTGGCGAGCAGTACTTC,CASSRGQGGSGEQYF
-,TRBJ2-7,TRBV10-3,few,TGTGCCACCCGCGGGAACAGCCTCTACGAGCAGTACTTC,CATRGNSLYEQYF
TRBD2,TRBJ2-1,TRBV11-2,-,TGTGCCAGCAGCCCGCTAGCGGGAGTTGAGCAGTTCTTC,CASSPLAGVEQFF
-,TRBJ1-4,TRBV7-9,-,TGTGCCAGCAGCTTAGCGGGCGGGATTGGAGAAAAACTGTTTTTT,CASSLAGGIGEKLFF
TRBD2,TRBJ2-3,TRBV5-1,-,TGCGCCAGCAGCGCGGGACTAGCAACAGATACGCAGTATTTT,CASSAGLATDTQYF